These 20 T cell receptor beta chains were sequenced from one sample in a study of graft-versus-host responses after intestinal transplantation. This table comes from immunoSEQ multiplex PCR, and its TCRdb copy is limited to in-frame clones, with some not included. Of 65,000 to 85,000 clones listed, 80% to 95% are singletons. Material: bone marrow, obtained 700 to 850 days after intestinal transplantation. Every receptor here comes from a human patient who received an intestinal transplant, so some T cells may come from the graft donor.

In nucleotides, the CDR3 is TGTGCCAGCAGCTTTGTTCCTAGCCAAGAGACCCAGTACTTC. Translating it yields CASSFVPSQETQYF. V usage is TRBV7-9 and J usage is TRBJ2-5; D gene ambiguous. The CDR3 is 14 residues long. V shed 3 bases and J shed 1 base, with 9 bases lying between them. The germline V gene encodes CDR1 SEHNR and CDR2 FQNEAQ (reference sequence). The complete variable domain, with remaining parts taken from reference TRBV7-9 and TRBJ2-5, reads DTGVSQNPRHKITKRGQNVTFRCDPISEHNRLYWYRQTLGQGPEFLTYFQNEAQLEKSRLLSDRFSAERPKGSFSTLEIQRTEQGDSAMYLCASSFVPSQETQYFGPGTRLLVL.

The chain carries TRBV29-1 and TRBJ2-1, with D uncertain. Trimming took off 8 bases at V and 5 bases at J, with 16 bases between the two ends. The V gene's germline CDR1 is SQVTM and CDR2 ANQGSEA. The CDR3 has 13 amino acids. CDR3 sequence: CSSPARGDNEQFF. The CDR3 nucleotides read TGCAGCTCACCAGCCAGAGGTGACAATGAGCAGTTCTTC.

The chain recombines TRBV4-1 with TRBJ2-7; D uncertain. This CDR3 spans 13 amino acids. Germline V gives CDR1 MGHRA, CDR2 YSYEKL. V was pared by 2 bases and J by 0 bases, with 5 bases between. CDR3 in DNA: TGCGCCAGCAGCCAACCGAACTCCTACGAGCAGTACTTC. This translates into CASSQPNSYEQYF.

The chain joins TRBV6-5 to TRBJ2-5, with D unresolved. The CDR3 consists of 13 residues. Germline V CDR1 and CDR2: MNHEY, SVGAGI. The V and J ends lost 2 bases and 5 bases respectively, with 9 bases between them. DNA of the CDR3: TGTGCCAGCAGTTACCCAAGCTCCGAGACCCAGTACTTC. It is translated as CASSYPSSETQYF.

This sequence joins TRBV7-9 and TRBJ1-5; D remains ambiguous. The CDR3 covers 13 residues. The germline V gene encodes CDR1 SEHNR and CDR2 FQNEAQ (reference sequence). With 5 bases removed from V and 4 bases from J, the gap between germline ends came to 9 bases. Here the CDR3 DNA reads TGTGCCAGCAGCCCCCCAGGTAATCAGCCCCAGCATTTT. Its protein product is CASSPPGNQPQHF.

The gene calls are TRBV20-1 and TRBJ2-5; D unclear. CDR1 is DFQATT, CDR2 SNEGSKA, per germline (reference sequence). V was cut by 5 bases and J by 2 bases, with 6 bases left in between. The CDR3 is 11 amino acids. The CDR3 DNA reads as TGCAGTGCTCCTAATCAAGAGACCCAGTACTTC. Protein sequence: CSAPNQETQYF.

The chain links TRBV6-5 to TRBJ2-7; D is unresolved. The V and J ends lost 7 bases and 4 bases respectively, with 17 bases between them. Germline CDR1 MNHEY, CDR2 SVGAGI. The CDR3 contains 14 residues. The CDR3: CASTDPDKTYEQYF. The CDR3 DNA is TGTGCCAGCACCGACCCAGATAAGACGTACGAGCAGTACTTC.

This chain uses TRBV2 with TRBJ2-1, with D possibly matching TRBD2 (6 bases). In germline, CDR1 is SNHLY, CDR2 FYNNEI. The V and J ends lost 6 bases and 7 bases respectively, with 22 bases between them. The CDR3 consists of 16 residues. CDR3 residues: CASRIGGASLWNEQFF. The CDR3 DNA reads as TGTGCCAGCAGAATAGGCGGGGCTAGCCTCTGGAATGAGCAGTTCTTC.

The CDR3 loop reads CASRAADSIGYTF. The DNA of the CDR3 is TGTGCCAGCAGGGCGGCGGATAGTATTGGCTACACCTTC. The gene calls are TRBV6-5 and TRBJ1-2; D uncertain. V lost 6 bases and J lost 7, with 15 bases in between. There are 13 residues in the CDR3. CDR1 MNHEY and CDR2 SVGAGI come from the germline V gene.

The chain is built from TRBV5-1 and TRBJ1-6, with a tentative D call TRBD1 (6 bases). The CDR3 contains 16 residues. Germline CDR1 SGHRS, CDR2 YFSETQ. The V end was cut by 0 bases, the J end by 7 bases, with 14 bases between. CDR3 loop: CASSLVGGHVNSPLHF. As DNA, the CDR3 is TGCGCCAGCAGCTTGGTCGGGGGACACGTAAATTCACCCCTCCACTTT. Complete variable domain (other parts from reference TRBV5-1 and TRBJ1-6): KAGVTQTPRYLIKTRGQQVTLSCSPISGHRSVSWYQQTPGQGLQFLFEYFSETQRNKGNFPGRFSGRQFSNSRSEMNVSTLELGDSALYLCASSLVGGHVNSPLHFGNGTRLTVT.

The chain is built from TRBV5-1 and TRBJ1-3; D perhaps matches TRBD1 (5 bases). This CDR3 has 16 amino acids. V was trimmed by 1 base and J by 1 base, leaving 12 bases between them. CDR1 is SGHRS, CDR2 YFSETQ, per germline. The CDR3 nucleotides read TGCGCCAGCAGCTTGAGGGGTTTCGGATCTGGAAACACCATATATTTT. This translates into CASSLRGFGSGNTIYF.

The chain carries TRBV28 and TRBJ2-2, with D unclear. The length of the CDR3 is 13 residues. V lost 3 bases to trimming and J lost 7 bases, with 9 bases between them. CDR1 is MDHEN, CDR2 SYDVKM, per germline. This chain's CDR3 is CASSLNNDGELFF. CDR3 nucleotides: TGTGCCAGCAGTTTGAATAATGACGGGGAGCTGTTTTTT.

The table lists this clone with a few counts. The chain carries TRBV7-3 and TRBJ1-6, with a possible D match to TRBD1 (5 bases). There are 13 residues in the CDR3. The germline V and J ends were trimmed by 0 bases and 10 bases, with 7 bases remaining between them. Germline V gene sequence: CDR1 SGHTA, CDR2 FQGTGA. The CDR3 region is CASSLTWGSPLHF. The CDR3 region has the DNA TGTGCCAGCAGCTTAACGTGGGGGTCACCCCTCCACTTT.

For the CDR3, the DNA is TGTGCCAGCTCACCAGATGGACAGAACACTGAAGCTTTCTTT. Translated, it gives CASSPDGQNTEAFF. The V gene is TRBV18, the J gene TRBJ1-1; weak D call: TRBD1 (5 bases). The CDR3 consists of 14 residues. CDR1 is KGHSH, CDR2 LQKENI, per germline. V gave up 2 bases and J gave up 1 base, with 8 bases separating them.

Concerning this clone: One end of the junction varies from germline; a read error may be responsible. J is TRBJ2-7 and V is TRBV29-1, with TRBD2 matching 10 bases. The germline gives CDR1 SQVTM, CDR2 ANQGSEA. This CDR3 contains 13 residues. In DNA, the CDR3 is TGCAGCGTTAGCGGGAGGGCCTCCCACGAGCAGTACTTC. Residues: CSVSGRASHEQYF.

CDR3: CASSLDGPPSSYEQYF. The CDR3 nucleotides read TGTGCCAGCAGCTTAGATGGACCACCGAGCTCCTACGAGCAGTACTTC. The rearrangement links TRBV11-2 to TRBJ2-7; D unclear. Trimming left V 0 bases short and J 0 bases short, with 12 bases between. CDR3 length: 16 residues. Germline lookup yields CDR1 SGHAT and CDR2 FQNNGV.

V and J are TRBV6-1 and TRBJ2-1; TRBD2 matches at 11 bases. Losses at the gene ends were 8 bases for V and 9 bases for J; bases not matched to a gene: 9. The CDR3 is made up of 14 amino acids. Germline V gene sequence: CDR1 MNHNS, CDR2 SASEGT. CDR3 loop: CASLTSGRRGEQFF. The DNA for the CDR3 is TGTGCCAGCCTCACTAGCGGGAGAAGGGGTGAGCAGTTCTTC.

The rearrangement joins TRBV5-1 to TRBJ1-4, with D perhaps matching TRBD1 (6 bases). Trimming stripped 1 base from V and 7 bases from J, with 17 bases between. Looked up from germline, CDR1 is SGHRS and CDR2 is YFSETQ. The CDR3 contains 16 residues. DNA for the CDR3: TGCGCCAGCAGCTTGCCAGGGGCCCTAGGTTCTGAAAAACTGTTTTTT. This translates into CASSLPGALGSEKLFF. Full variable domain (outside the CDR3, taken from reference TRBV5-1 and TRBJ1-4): KAGVTQTPRYLIKTRGQQVTLSCSPISGHRSVSWYQQTPGQGLQFLFEYFSETQRNKGNFPGRFSGRQFSNSRSEMNVSTLELGDSALYLCASSLPGALGSEKLFFGSGTQLSVL.

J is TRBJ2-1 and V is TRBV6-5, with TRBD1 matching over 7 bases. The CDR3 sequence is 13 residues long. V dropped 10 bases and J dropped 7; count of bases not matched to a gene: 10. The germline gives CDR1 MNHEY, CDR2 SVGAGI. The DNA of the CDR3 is TGTGCCACCTTAGGGACAGTAGATAATGAGCAGTTCTTC. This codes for CATLGTVDNEQFF.

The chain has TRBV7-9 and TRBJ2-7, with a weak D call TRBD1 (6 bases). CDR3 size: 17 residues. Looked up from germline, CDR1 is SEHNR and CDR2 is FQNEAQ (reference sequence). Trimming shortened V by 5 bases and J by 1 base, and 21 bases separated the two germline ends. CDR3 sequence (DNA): TGTGCCAGCAGCCAAGTAGAGTCGGACAGATGGTCCTACGAGCAGTACTTC. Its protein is CASSQVESDRWSYEQYF.